This entry is about one T cell receptor beta chain. Sequencing was performed with immunoSEQ multiplex PCR; in TCRdb, only in-frame clones are kept and a portion is missing. This sample has approximately 170,000 clones, with 84% found just once. This CDR3 comprises 17 residues. Germline lookup yields CDR1 MDHEN and CDR2 SYDVKM. Trimming cost V 7 bases and J 0 bases, with 20 bases left between them. The sample belongs to a study of blood T cell repertoires in COVID-19. Sequencing input: peripheral blood. The sequence derives from a middle-aged man who had recovered from COVID-19. The chain couples TRBV28 to TRBJ2-3, with D tentatively TRBD2 (6 bases). For the CDR3, the DNA is TGTGCCAGCACCCAACCCGGGACTTTTCTTAGCACAGATACGCAGTATTTT. Protein: CASTQPGTFLSTDTQYF.